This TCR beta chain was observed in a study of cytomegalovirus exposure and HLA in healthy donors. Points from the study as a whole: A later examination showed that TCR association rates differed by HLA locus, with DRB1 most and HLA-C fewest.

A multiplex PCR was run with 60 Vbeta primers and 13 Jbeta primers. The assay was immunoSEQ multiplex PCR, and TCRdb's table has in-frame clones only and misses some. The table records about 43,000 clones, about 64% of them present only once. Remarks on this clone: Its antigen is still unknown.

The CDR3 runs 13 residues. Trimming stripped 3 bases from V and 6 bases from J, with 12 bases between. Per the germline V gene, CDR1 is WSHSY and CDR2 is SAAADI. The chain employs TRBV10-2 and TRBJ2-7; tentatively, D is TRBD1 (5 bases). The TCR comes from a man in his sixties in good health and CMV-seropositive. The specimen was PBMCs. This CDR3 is CASSDRAMSEQYF. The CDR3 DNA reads TGCGCCAGCAGTGACAGGGCGATGAGCGAGCAGTACTTC.